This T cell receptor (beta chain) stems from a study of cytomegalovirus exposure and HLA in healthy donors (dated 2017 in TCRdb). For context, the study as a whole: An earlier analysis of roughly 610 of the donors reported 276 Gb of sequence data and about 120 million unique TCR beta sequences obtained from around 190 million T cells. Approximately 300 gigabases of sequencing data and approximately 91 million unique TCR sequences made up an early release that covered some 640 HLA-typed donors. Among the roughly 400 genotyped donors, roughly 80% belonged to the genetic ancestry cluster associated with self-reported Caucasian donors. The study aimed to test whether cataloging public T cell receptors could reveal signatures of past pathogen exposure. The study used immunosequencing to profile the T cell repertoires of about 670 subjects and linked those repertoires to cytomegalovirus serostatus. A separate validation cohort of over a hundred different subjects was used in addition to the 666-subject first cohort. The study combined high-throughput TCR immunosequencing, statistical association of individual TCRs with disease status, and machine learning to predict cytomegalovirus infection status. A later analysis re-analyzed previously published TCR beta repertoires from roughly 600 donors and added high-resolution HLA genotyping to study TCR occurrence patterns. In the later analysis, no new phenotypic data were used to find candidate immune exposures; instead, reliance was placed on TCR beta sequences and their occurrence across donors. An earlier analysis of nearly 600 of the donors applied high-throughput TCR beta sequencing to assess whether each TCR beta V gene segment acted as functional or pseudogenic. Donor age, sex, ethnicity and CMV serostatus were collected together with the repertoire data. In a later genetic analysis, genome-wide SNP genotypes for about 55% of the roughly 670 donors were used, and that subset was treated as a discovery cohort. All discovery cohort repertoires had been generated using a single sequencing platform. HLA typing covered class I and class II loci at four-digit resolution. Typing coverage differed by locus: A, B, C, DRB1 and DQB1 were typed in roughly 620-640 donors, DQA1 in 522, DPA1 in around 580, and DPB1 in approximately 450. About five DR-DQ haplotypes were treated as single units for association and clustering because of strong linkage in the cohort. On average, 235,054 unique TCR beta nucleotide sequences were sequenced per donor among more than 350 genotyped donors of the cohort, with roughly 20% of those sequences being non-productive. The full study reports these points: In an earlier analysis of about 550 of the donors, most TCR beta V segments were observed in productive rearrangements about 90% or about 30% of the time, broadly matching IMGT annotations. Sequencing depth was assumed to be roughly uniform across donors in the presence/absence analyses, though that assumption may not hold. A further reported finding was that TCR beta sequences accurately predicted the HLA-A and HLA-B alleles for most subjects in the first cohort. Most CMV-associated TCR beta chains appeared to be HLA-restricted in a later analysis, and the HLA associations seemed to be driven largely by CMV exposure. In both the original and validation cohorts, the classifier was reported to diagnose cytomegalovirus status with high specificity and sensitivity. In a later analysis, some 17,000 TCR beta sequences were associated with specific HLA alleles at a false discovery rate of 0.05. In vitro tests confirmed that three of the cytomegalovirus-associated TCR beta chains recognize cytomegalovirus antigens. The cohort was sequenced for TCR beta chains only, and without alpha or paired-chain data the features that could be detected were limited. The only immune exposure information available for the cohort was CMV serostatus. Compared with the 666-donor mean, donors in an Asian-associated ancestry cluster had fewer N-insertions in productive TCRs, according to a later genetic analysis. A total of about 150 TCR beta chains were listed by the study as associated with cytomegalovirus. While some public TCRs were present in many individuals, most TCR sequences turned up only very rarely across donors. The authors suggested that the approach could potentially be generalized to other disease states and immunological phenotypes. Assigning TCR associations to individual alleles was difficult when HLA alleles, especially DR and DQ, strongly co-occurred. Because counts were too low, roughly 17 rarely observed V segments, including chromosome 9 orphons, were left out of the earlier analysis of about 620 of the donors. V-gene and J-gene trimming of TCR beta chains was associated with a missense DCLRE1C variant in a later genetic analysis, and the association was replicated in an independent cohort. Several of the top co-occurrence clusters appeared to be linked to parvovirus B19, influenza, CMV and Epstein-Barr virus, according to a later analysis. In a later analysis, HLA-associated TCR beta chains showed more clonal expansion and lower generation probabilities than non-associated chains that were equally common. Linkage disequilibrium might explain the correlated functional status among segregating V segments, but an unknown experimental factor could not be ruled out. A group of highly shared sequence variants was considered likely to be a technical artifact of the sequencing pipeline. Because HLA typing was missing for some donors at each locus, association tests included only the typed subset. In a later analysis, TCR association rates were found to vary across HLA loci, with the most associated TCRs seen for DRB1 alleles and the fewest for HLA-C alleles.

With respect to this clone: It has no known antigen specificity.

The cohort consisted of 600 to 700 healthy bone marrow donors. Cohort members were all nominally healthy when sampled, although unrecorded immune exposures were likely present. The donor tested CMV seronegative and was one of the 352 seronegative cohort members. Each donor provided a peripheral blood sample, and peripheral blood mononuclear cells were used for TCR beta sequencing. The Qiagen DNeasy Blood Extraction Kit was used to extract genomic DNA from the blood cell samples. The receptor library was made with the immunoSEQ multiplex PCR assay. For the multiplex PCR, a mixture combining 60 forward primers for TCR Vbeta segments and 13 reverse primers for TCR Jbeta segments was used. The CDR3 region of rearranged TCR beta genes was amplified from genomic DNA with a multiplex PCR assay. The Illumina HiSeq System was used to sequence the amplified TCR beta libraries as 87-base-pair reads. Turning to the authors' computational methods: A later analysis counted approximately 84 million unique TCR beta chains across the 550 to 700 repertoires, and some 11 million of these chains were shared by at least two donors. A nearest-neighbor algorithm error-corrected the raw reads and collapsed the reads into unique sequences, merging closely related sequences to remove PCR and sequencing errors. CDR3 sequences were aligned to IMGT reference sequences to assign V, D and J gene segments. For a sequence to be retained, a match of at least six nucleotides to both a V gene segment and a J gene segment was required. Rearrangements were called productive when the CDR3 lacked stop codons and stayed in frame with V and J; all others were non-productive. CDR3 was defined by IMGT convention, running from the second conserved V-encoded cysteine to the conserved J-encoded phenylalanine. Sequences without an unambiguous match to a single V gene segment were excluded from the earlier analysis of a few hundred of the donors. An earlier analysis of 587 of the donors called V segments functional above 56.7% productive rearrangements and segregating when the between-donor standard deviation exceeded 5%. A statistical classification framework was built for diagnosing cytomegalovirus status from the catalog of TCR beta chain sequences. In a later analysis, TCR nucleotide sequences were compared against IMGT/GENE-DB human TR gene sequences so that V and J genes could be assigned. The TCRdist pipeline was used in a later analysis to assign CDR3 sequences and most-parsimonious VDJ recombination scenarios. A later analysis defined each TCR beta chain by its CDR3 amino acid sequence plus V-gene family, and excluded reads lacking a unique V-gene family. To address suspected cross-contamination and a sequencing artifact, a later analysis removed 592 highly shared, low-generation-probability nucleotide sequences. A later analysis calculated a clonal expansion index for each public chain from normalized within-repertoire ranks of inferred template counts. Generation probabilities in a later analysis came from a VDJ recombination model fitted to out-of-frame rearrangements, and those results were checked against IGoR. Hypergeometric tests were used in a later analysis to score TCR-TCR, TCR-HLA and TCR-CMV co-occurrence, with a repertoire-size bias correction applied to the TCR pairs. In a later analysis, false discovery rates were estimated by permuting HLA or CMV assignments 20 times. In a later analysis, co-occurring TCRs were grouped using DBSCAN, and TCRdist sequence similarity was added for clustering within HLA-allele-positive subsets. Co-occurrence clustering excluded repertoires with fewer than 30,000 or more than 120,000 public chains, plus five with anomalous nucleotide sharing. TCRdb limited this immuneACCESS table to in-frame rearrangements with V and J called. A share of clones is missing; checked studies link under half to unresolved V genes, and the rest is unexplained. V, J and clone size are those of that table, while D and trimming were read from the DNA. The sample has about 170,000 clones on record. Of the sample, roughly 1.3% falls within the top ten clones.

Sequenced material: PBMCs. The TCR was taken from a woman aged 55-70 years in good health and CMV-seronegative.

CDR3 region: CASSAIQGVQYF. At the DNA level, the sequence is TGTGCCAGCAGCGCCATCCAGGGCGTGCAGTACTTC. The chain uses TRBV9 and TRBJ2-7; the D gene is possibly TRBD1, with 5 bases matching. V is cut by 3 bases and J by 9 bases, and the space between the germline ends is 13 bases. CDR1 SGDLS and CDR2 YYNGEE were looked up in the germline V gene. The CDR3 covers 12 residues, taking in both the cysteine and the phenylalanine. The CDR3 DNA has 36 bases and is translated from base 1.